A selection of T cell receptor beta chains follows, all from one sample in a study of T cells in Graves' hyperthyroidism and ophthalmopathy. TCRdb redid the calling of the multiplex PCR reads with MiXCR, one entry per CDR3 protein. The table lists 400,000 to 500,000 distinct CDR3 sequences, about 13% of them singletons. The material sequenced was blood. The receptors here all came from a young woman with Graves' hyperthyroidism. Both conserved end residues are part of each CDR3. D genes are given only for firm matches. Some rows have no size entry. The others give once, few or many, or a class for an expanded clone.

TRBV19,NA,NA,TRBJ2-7,TGTGCCAGTAGTGTATCCGGGACATATGTCGAGCAGTACTTC,CASSVSGTYVEQYF
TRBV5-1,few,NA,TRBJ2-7,TGCGCCAGCAGCTTAGCCAGCGACGAGCAGTACTTC,CASSLASDEQYF
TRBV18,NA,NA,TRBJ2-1,TGTGCCAGCTCACCACCGGGACAGGGGAGACTAGCGGGACGCAATGAGCAGTTCTTC,CASSPPGQGRLAGRNEQFF
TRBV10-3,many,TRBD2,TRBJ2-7,TGTGCCATAAGCGGGACTAGACACTACGAGCAGTACTTC,CAISGTRHYEQYF
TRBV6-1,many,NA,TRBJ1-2,TGTGCCAGCAGTGAAGAAGACACCCTCTATGGCTACACCTTC,CASSEEDTLYGYTF
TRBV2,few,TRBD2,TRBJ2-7,TGTGCCAGCAGTGTGACTAGCGGGAAAGCGTACGAGCAGTACTTC,CASSVTSGKAYEQYF
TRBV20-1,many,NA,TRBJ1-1,TGCAGTGCCCCCCCCCCTCGTCCTGGGACTGAAGCTTTCTTT,CSAPPPRPGTEAFF
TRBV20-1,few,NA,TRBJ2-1,TGCAGTGCTAGAGATATGGCTAGCGTCAATGAGCAGTTCTTC,CSARDMASVNEQFF
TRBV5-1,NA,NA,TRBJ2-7,TGCGCCGGCAGAGAGGGATCGAATTTTCCTTACGAGCAGTACTTC,CAGREGSNFPYEQYF
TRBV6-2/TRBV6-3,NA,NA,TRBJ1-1,TGTGCCAGCAGTTATAGAATGAACACTGAAGCTTTCTTT,CASSYRMNTEAFF
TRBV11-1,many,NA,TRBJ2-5,TGTGCCAGCAGCCAGAGAGGGACCCAGTACTTC,CASSQRGTQYF
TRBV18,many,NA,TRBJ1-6,TGTGCCAGCTCCACCGGGACGGAGAATTCACCCCTCCACTTT,CASSTGTENSPLHF
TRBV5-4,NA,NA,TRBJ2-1,TGTGCCAGCAGCTTGGCTGGGCTAGCAGGCGATGAGCAGTTCTTC,CASSLAGLAGDEQFF
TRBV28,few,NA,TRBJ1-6,TGTGCCAGCAGGGAAGTGTCCCGGGGGTCCTATAATTCACCCCTCCACTTT,CASREVSRGSYNSPLHF
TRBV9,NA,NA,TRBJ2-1,TGTGCCAGCAGCGTAGCCAGGGAGTACAATGAGCAGTTCTTC,CASSVAREYNEQFF
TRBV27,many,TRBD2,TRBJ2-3,TGTGCCAGCAGTCCCCGGACTAGCGGGAGCGCAGATACGCAGTATTTT,CASSPRTSGSADTQYF
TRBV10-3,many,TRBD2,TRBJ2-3,TGTGCCATCCGGCCGGGAGGAGACACAGATACGCAGTATTTT,CAIRPGGDTDTQYF
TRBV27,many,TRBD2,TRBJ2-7,TGTGCCAGCGAAGGGACTAGCGGGAGGTTCTACGAGCAGTACTTC,CASEGTSGRFYEQYF
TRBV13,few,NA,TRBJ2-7,TGTGCCAGCAGAAGTAACCAGGGACCTCCCTACGAGCAGTACTTC,CASRSNQGPPYEQYF
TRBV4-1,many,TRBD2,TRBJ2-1,TGCGCCAGCAGCCAAGGACTAGCGGGCCCGAGGGGGCAGTTCTTC,CASSQGLAGPRGQFF
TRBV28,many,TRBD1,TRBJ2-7,TGTGCCAGCAGTTTACGCACTACCGGGACAGTACCTATCTCCTACGAGCAGTACTTC,CASSLRTTGTVPISYEQYF
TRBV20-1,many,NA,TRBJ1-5,TGCAGTGCTCGAACAAGAGGAACTCAGCCCCAGCATTTT,CSARTRGTQPQHF
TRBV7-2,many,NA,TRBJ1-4,TGTGCCAGCAGCTCAGGGCCGAATGAAAAACTGTTTTTT,CASSSGPNEKLFF
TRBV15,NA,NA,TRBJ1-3,TGTGCCACCAGCAGAGATGACGTAGGGAACACCATATATTTT,CATSRDDVGNTIYF
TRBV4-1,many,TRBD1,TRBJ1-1,TGCGCCAGCAGCCAAGGGCAGGGGGCTAACACTGAAGCTTTCTTT,CASSQGQGANTEAFF
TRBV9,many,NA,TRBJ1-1,TGTGCCAGCAGCGTAGTGGCCATGAACACTGAAGCTTTCTTT,CASSVVAMNTEAFF
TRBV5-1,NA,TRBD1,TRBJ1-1,TGCGCCAGCAGCTTTGACAGGGACACTGAAGCTTCCTTT,CASSFDRDTEASF
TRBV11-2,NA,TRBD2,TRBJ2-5,TGTGCCAGCAGCTTAGAGGGGGGGGATCTTGAGACCCAGTACTTC,CASSLEGGDLETQYF
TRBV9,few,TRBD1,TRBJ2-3,TGTGCCAGCAGCCCCGACAGGGTGCGCACAGATACGCAGTATTTT,CASSPDRVRTDTQYF
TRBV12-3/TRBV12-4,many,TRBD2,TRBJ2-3,TGTGCCAGCAGCCCGGGACTAGCGGGGACCAGCACAGATACGCAGTATTTT,CASSPGLAGTSTDTQYF
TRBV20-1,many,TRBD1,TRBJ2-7,TGCAGTGCTAGAGATGCAGGGGGCTCCTACGAGCAGTACTTC,CSARDAGGSYEQYF
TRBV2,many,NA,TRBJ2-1,TGTGCCAGCACCGTGCTAGGGACGGTCTCCTACAATGAGCAGTTCTTC,CASTVLGTVSYNEQFF
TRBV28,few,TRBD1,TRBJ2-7,TGTGCCAGCATGAAGACAGGGGGCGAGGACTACGAGCAGTACTTC,CASMKTGGEDYEQYF
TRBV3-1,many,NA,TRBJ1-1,TGTGCCAGCAGCCAAGAGGCAGGGGTGAACACTGAAGCTTTCTTT,CASSQEAGVNTEAFF
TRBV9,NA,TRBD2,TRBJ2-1,TGTGCCAGCAGCGTAGACTTAGCGGGACCATACAATGAGCAGTTCTTC,CASSVDLAGPYNEQFF
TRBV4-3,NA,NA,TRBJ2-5,TGCGCCAGCAGCCAAGATGGAAGGCCAGGGAGACAAGAGACCCAGTACTTC,CASSQDGRPGRQETQYF
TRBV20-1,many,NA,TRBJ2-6,TGCAGTGCTGCGTCGACCGATTTCTCTGGGGCCAACGTCCTGACTTTC,CSAASTDFSGANVLTF
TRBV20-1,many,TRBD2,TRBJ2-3,TGCAGTGCCCCGAGACTAGCGGACAACACAGATACGCAGTATTTT,CSAPRLADNTDTQYF
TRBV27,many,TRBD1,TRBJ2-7,TGTGCCAGCAGTACGGGACAGGGGCCGAAAGAGCAGTACTTC,CASSTGQGPKEQYF
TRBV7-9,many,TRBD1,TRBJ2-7,TGTGCCAGCAGCCCCCGGGACAGTGGTTACGAGCAGTACTTC,CASSPRDSGYEQYF
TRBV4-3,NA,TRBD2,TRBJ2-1,TGCGCCAGCAGCCAAGGTCTAGCGGGAGGGCCCGATGAGCAGTTCTTC,CASSQGLAGGPDEQFF
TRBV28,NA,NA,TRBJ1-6,TGTGCCAGCATCTTAGGGTTGCGTGAAAGTTCACCCCTCCACTTT,CASILGLRESSPLHF
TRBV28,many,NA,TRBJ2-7,TGTGCCAGCAGTTTTAGTGTAAACTACGAGCAGTACTTC,CASSFSVNYEQYF
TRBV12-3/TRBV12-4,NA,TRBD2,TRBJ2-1,TGTGCCAGCAGTTTTTCTAGCGGAGCTTACAATGAGCAGTTCTTC,CASSFSSGAYNEQFF
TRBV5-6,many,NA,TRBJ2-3,TGTGCCAGCAGCTTTAGAGGGGGGAGGGGCACAGATACGCAGTATTTT,CASSFRGGRGTDTQYF
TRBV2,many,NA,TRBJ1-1,TGTGCCAGCGGGGTTGAAGCTTTCTTT,CASGVEAFF
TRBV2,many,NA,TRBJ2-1,TGTGCCAGCAGTCAGCACCTATATGAGCAGTTCTTC,CASSQHLYEQFF
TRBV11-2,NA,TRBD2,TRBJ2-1,TGTGCCAGCAGCGCCGGGACTAGCGGTGACAATGAGCAGTTCTTC,CASSAGTSGDNEQFF
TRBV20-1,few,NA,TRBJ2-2,TGCAGTGCTAGAGATAACCCCACCGGGGAGCTGTTTTTT,CSARDNPTGELFF
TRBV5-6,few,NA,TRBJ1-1,TGTGCCAGCAGCTTGGCGGCGTCGGGCACTGAAGCTTTCTTT,CASSLAASGTEAFF
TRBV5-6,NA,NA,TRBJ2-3,TGTGCCAGCAGGGTCGGCACTCACACAGATACGCAGTATTTT,CASRVGTHTDTQYF
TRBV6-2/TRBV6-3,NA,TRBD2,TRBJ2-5,TGTGCCAGCAGTTACCGGACTAGCGGGAGGCAGCAAGAGACCCAGTACTTC,CASSYRTSGRQQETQYF
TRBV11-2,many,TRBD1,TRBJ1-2,TGTGCCAGCAGCTCCTGGACAGGGCTTGACTACACCTTC,CASSSWTGLDYTF
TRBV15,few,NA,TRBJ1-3,TGTGCCACCAGCAGAGACTTACAGAGCTCTGGAAACACCATATATTTT,CATSRDLQSSGNTIYF
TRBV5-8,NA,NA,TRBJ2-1,TGTGCCAGCAGCCCCAGAACCCCTATGGGATTGGAGCAGTTCTTC,CASSPRTPMGLEQFF